Below are 20 T cell receptor beta chains sequenced from a single sample in a study of vaccination and CD4 T cells after COVID-19. Their target antigens are unknown. The study sequenced cultured CD4+ T cell DNA using the Oncomine TCR Beta short-read assay. TCRdb analysed the PCR reads with MiXCR anew, one entry per CDR3 protein. Of some 15,000 distinct CDR3 sequences in the sample, 50% to 55% were seen once. The sample's treatment: approximately 11-day PBMC culture with coronavirus spike peptide pools or control peptides (ViraFEST assay). The sample was CD4+ T cells from blood, cultured in vitro. The source of these receptors is a human donor who had recovered from COVID-19.

This clonotype was detected a few times. In nucleotides, the CDR3 is TGTGCCAGTATTGGCCGGGTCACCGGGGAGCTGTTTTTT. It codes for CASIGRVTGELFF. The J gene is TRBJ2-2, the V gene TRBV19; D not resolved. Trimming pared 7 bases from V and 4 bases from J, leaving 10 bases between. The length of the CDR3 is 13 residues. Germline V gene sequence: CDR1 LNHDA, CDR2 SQIVND (reference sequence).

This clonotype was seen a few times. This chain links TRBV20-1 with TRBJ2-3; maybe TRBD2 (5 bases). Deletions cut 7 bases from V and 2 bases from J, with 7 bases between. The CDR3 has 11 amino acids. Germline CDR1 DFQATT, CDR2 SNEGSKA (reference sequence). The CDR3 is CSGESTDTQYF. Here the CDR3 DNA reads TGCAGTGGGGAGTCCACAGATACGCAGTATTTT.

This chain connects TRBV6-5 to TRBJ2-5, with TRBD2 identical over 8 bases. CDR1 MNHEY and CDR2 SVGAGI come from the germline V gene. The CDR3 is 15 amino acids. V lost 4 bases to trimming and J lost 1 base; unmatched junction nucleotides: 5. The CDR3 reads CASSFDGTSQETQYF. The DNA for the CDR3 is TGTGCCAGCAGTTTCGACGGGACTAGCCAAGAGACCCAGTACTTC.

V and J are TRBV10-2 and TRBJ2-7; 14 bases are shared with TRBD2. This CDR3 is built from 14 residues. V shed 7 bases, J shed 3 bases, and the junction held 2 bases outside the gene matches. Looked up from germline, CDR1 is WSHSY and CDR2 is SAAADI. DNA for the CDR3: TGCGCCAGCACCGGGACTAGCGGGAGCTACGAGCAGTACTTC. Protein: CASTGTSGSYEQYF.

The J gene is TRBJ2-3, the V gene TRBV7-9; D is perhaps TRBD2 (6 bases). CDR1 is SEHNR and CDR2 is FQNEAQ in the germline V gene (reference sequence). This CDR3 has 16 residues. Trimming removed 5 bases at V and 4 bases at J, with 19 bases between. The CDR3 bases are TGTGCCAGCAGCCAGCGTCGGGGGAGTCGCGCAGATACGCAGTATTTT. Its translation: CASSQRRGSRADTQYF.

The chain recombines TRBV25-1 with TRBJ2-5; no definite D call. V shed 3 bases and J shed 0 bases, with 8 bases lying between them. The length of the CDR3 is 14 residues. The germline CDR1 and CDR2 sequences are MGHDK and SYGVNS. CDR3 DNA sequence: TGTGCCAGCAGTGAGTCCTTGTACCAAGAGACCCAGTACTTC. Protein: CASSESLYQETQYF.

This rearrangement joins TRBV21-1 to TRBJ2-7; the table's D call, TRBD1, was not checked against the DNA. TRBV21-1 is a listed pseudogene. This CDR3 has 14 amino acids. CDR3 region: CASSSRDRVIEQYF. As DNA, the CDR3 is TGTGCCAGCAGCAGCCGGGACAGGGTTATCGAGCAGTACTTC.

V gene TRBV27 combines with J gene TRBJ1-1, with 7 positions matching TRBD1. Germline loops: CDR1 MNHEY, CDR2 SMNVEV (reference sequence). The CDR3 consists of 14 residues. V shed 2 bases and J 6 bases; nucleotides not matched to a gene: 6. The chain's CDR3 is CASSLQTGIAEAFF. The DNA for the CDR3 is TGTGCCAGCAGTTTACAGACAGGGATTGCTGAAGCTTTCTTT.

V gene TRBV30 combines with J gene TRBJ2-1; no clear D. The CDR3 covers 12 residues. The germline V gene has CDR1 GTSNPN and CDR2 SVGIG (reference sequence). Trimming stripped 1 base from V and 3 bases from J, with 4 bases between. CDR3 nucleotides: TGTGCCTGGAGTGGCGTCTACAATGAGCAGTTCTTC. It translates to CAWSGVYNEQFF.

The V gene is TRBV21-1, the J gene TRBJ2-7; TRBD1 is the table's D call, not checked against the DNA. TRBV21-1 is reported as a pseudogene. This CDR3 has 15 amino acids. CDR3 protein: CASSKPGQGSLEQYF. The DNA of the CDR3 is TGTGCCAGCAGCAAACCCGGACAGGGCTCCCTCGAGCAGTACTTC.

The V call is TRBV7-2, the J call TRBJ1-2, with D hard to call. With 1 base removed from V and 4 bases from J, the gap between germline ends came to 7 bases. The CDR3 has 13 residues. Germline V gene data show CDR1 as SGHTA and CDR2 as FQGNSA. The CDR3: CASSLEAGYGYTF. As DNA, the CDR3 is TGTGCCAGCAGCTTAGAGGCGGGCTATGGCTACACCTTC.

In this sample, this clonotype is medium-sized. The chain uses TRBV7-2 and TRBJ2-5; 7 bases match TRBD1. Germline V gives CDR1 SGHTA, CDR2 FQGNSA. V was clipped by 5 bases and J by 5 bases; unmatched bases: 8. CDR3 length: 14 amino acids. The CDR3 sequence: CASSRQGLLETQYF. Here the CDR3 DNA reads TGTGCCAGCAGCCGACAGGGATTGCTGGAGACCCAGTACTTC. Drawing the rest from reference TRBV7-2 and TRBJ2-5, the complete variable domain is GAGVSQSPSNKVTEKGKDVELRCDPISGHTALYWYRQSLGQGLEFLIYFQGNSAPDKSGLPSDRFSAERTGGSVSTLTIQRTQQEDSAVYLCASSRQGLLETQYFGPGTRLLVL.

The rearrangement uses TRBV20-1 and TRBJ2-3; the D is unclear. Per germline, CDR1 DFQATT and CDR2 SNEGSKA (reference sequence). The V end was cut by 5 bases, the J end by 2 bases, with 17 bases between. CDR3 length equals 15 residues. CDR3: CSAWRRTTLTDTQYF. CDR3 nucleotide sequence: TGCAGTGCTTGGCGTCGGACGACTCTCACAGATACGCAGTATTTT.

The chain is built from TRBV6-1 and TRBJ1-4, with a weak D call TRBD1 (5 bases). The germline V gene encodes CDR1 MNHNS and CDR2 SASEGT. Trimming left V 8 bases short and J 7 bases short, with 14 bases between. The CDR3 runs 13 residues. The CDR3 DNA follows: TGTGCCAGCCGCCGACAGATGGGTGAAAAACTGTTTTTT. This codes for CASRRQMGEKLFF.

The V and J genes are TRBV20-1 and TRBJ1-3; D perhaps matches TRBD1 (5 bases). Germline values: CDR1 DFQATT, CDR2 SNEGSKA (reference sequence). The CDR3 runs to 15 residues. Trimming removed 1 base from V and 0 bases from J, with 10 bases in between. The CDR3 loop is CSARVDSRSGNTIYF. The CDR3, as DNA: TGCAGTGCTAGAGTCGACAGCCGCTCTGGAAACACCATATATTTT.

The gene calls are TRBV6-1 and TRBJ1-5; D uncertain. V lost 2 bases to trimming and J lost 0 bases, with 8 bases between them. The CDR3 consists of 15 residues. Germline V lookup: CDR1 MNHNS, CDR2 SASEGT. CDR3 region: CASSEPRYSNQPQHF. The CDR3 bases are TGTGCCAGCAGTGAACCCCGTTATAGCAATCAGCCCCAGCATTTT.

The rearrangement links TRBV18 to TRBJ2-7; a weak D match, TRBD2 (6 bases). The CDR3 runs 15 residues. Trimming removed 3 bases at V and 3 bases at J, with 15 bases between. CDR1 is KGHSH and CDR2 is LQKENI in the germline V gene. The CDR3 DNA sequence: TGTGCCAGCTCACCCCGACTAGGGACGGACTACGAGCAGTACTTC. Amino acids: CASSPRLGTDYEQYF. Full variable domain (remainder filled in from reference TRBV18 and TRBJ2-7): NAGVMQNPRHLVRRRGQEARLRCSPMKGHSHVYWYRQLPEEGLKFMVYLQKENIIDESGMPKERFSAEFPKEGPSILRIQQVVRGDSAAYFCASSPRLGTDYEQYFGPGTRLTVT.

This clonotype was seen once. The gene calls are TRBV30 and TRBJ2-3; 8 nucleotides align to TRBD1. This CDR3 is built from 14 residues. The germline V gene encodes CDR1 GTSNPN and CDR2 SVGIG (reference sequence). Losses at the gene ends were 5 bases for V and 1 base for J; bases not matched to a gene: 5. The CDR3 nucleotides are TGTGCCTGGCGGACAGGGACTGGCACAGATACGCAGTATTTT. It yields the protein CAWRTGTGTDTQYF.

In this sample, this clonotype turned up once. The chain carries TRBV18 and TRBJ1-5, with D possibly matching TRBD1 (6 bases). Germline V gene sequence: CDR1 KGHSH, CDR2 LQKENI. The CDR3 loop spans 15 amino acids. Deletions cut 2 bases from V and 0 bases from J, with 8 bases between. For the CDR3, the DNA is TGTGCCAGCTCACCAAGGGGGGATAGCAATCAGCCCCAGCATTTT. Its protein is CASSPRGDSNQPQHF.

The chain uses TRBV7-3 and TRBJ2-3; D call uncertain. Germline values: CDR1 SGHTA, CDR2 FQGTGA. The V and J ends lost 5 bases and 6 bases respectively, with 9 bases between them. The CDR3 extends over 12 amino acids. Here the CDR3 DNA reads TGTGCCAGCAGCGCCTATGGGGATACGCAGTATTTT. This codes for CASSAYGDTQYF.